This TCR beta chain stems from a study of blood T cell repertoires in COVID-19. V was cut by 4 bases and J by 8 bases, with 17 bases left in between. The CDR3 loop spans 13 amino acids. Germline CDR1 and CDR2: GTSNPN and SVGIG (reference sequence). Source study methods: Reference gene primer amplification in the assay estimated nucleated cell counts. The table came from immunoSEQ multiplex PCR; TCRdb's copy has only in-frame clones and leaves some out. V, J and clone size reflect that table, while D and trimming were determined from the DNA. This sample has some 85,000 clones, with roughly 87% found just once. This clone was detected only once.

The receptor's source is a man aged 45 to 65 with acute or convalescent COVID-19. The chain uses TRBV30 and TRBJ1-2; D perhaps matches TRBD1 (5 bases). Sample: peripheral blood. The CDR3 DNA follows: TGTGCCTGGAAAACAGACAGTACCTCCGGCTACACCTTC. Translation gives CAWKTDSTSGYTF.